This T cell receptor beta chain is drawn from a study of control samples from healthy donors and cancer patients (dated by TCRdb to about 2020). About this clone itself: This clone's antigen is unknown. No base quality values were provided; no much bigger clone lies one nucleotide off.

For CDR1 and CDR2, the germline V gene lists ENHRY and SYGVKD. From the cysteine up to the phenylalanine, the CDR3 has a length of 14 residues. The sequence is cut down to CDR3 DNA, 42 bases in frame from base 1. Trimming takes 8 bases off V and 7 bases off J; junction bases not matched to a gene: 9. The library was made by the immunoSEQ multiplex PCR assay. Sourced from immuneACCESS, this table was stored by TCRdb with only in-frame sequences that have V and J called. A share of the clones is absent; for the studies checked, an unresolved V gene accounts for under half, and the remainder has no known explanation. Within this sample are 150,000 to 190,000 clones, with about 93% of them counted one time only. The ten largest clones capture more than 2% of the sample.

The sequence was collected from a man between 45 and 60 years old in good health. Here the chain combines TRBV10-3 and TRBJ1-5; TRBD1 agrees with 9 junctional bases. The specimen was blood. The bases are TGTGCCATCGGGGGGACAGGGAAGGGACAGCCCCAGCATTTT. It codes for CAIGGTGKGQPQHF.